This T cell receptor (beta chain) was captured in a study of blood T cell repertoires in COVID-19. Across the whole study: The United States, Italy and Spain provided the acute and convalescent COVID-19 samples.

Method: immunoSEQ multiplex PCR; TCRdb's copy keeps in-frame clones and lacks some. The sample carries a few hundred thousand clones, 85% recorded once. V lost 2 bases and J lost 2, with 13 bases in between. This CDR3 is 14 amino acids long. Germline V CDR1 and CDR2: GTSNPN, SVGIG (reference sequence). This clone turned up a few times. The V and J genes are TRBV30 and TRBJ2-7; D perhaps matches TRBD2 (6 bases). The source material was peripheral blood. The sequence was collected from a man in his forties or fifties with active or convalescent COVID-19. The CDR3 DNA follows: TGTGCCTGGAGTAGGGGTAGCGGCGCCTACGAGCAGTACTTC. It codes for CAWSRGSGAYEQYF.